This T cell receptor (beta chain) was observed in a study of blood T cell repertoires in COVID-19. Across the whole study: Italy, Spain and the United States were the sources of the convalescent and acute COVID-19 samples.

Under the authors' procedure: Quantification of nucleated cells was approximated via reference gene primer amplification. The repertoire was sequenced with immunoSEQ multiplex PCR; TCRdb's copy has only in-frame clones and lacks some. V and J calls and clone size are as listed in that table; D and trimming were resolved from the DNA. The table includes some 270,000 clones, over 80% detected once. CDR3 length: 12 amino acids. Trimming left V 5 bases short and J 9 bases short, with 11 bases between. Per germline, CDR1 MGHRA and CDR2 YSYEKL. This receptor was taken from a woman aged 40 to 50 who had recovered from COVID-19. Sequences were obtained from peripheral blood. The chain recombines TRBV4-1 with TRBJ2-1, with D tentatively TRBD2 (7 bases). The CDR3 DNA is TGCGCCAGCAGCGGGGGGGGCGTTGAGCAGTTCTTC. Translating gives CASSGGGVEQFF.